Presented here are 31 T cell receptor beta chains from one specimen sequenced in a study of blood T cell repertoires in COVID-19. Assay used: immunoSEQ multiplex PCR; TCRdb lists only in-frame clones, some missing. Among 250,000 to 350,000 clones, around 90% were seen once, and the ten largest hold around 8.9%. Sequenced material: PBMCs or T cells enriched from blood (not recorded which). Every receptor here comes from a woman younger than 30 who had recovered from COVID-19.

The gene calls are TRBV20-1 and TRBJ2-5; TRBD2 agrees at 7 bases. Germline loops: CDR1 DFQATT, CDR2 SNEGSKA (reference sequence). There are 11 residues in the CDR3. J gave up 5 bases and V 6 bases, and 3 bases lay outside the gene matches. In DNA form, the CDR3 reads TGCAGTGCACTAGCGACGGAGACCCAGTACTTC. It is translated as CSALATETQYF.

The chain carries TRBV7-9 and TRBJ1-5; TRBD1 aligns across 8 bases. J gave up 4 bases and V 1 base, and 3 bases lay outside the gene matches. Germline V gene sequence: CDR1 SEHNR, CDR2 FQNEAQ (reference sequence). The CDR3 spans 15 residues. CDR3 loop: CASSLGDRTNQPQHF. CDR3 in DNA: TGTGCCAGCAGCTTAGGGGACAGGACAAATCAGCCCCAGCATTTT.

V and J are TRBV2 and TRBJ2-3; the match to TRBD1 covers 8 bases. The CDR3 covers 17 residues. The germline V gene has CDR1 SNHLY and CDR2 FYNNEI. The V gene end was trimmed by 2 bases and the J gene end by 5 bases; junction bases not matched to a gene: 12. CDR3 residues: CASSELKGQGAKDTQYF. The DNA of the CDR3 is TGTGCCAGCAGTGAATTGAAAGGGCAGGGGGCGAAAGATACGCAGTATTTT.

This clone was seen repeatedly, ten times or more. The chain links TRBV28 to TRBJ2-3; D perhaps matches TRBD2 (6 bases). This CDR3 has 20 amino acids. Germline CDR1 and CDR2: MDHEN and SYDVKM. Deletions cut 6 bases from V and 2 bases from J, with 30 bases between. CDR3 sequence reads: CASSREMGYTMAGHTDTQYF. CDR3 bases: TGTGCCAGCAGCCGAGAGATGGGTTATACAATGGCGGGGCACACAGATACGCAGTATTTT.

The chain is built from TRBV28 and TRBJ1-1; D gene unclear. Germline CDR1 is MDHEN and CDR2 is SYDVKM. The CDR3 covers 11 residues. V lost 8 bases, J lost 0 bases, and 4 bases lay in between. The CDR3 protein is CASGLNTEAFF. In DNA, the CDR3 is TGTGCCAGCGGCCTGAACACTGAAGCTTTCTTT.

This chain joins TRBV7-9 and TRBJ2-1, with 10 bases that match TRBD2. Germline CDR1 SEHNR, CDR2 FQNEAQ (reference sequence). CDR3 size: 17 residues. V shed 7 bases and J 5 bases; nucleotides not matched to a gene: 14. The CDR3, as DNA: TGTGCCAGCACCGCCACATTTGGGACTAGCGTCAACAATGAGCAGTTCTTC. It yields the protein CASTATFGTSVNNEQFF.

The gene calls are TRBV2 and TRBJ1-1; weak D call: TRBD1 (5 bases). V was shortened by 7 bases and J by 4 bases, with 16 bases between the two germline ends. CDR1 and CDR2 from the germline V gene are SNHLY and FYNNEI. This CDR3 is 14 amino acids long. The CDR3 nucleotides are TGTGCCAGCAAGTTTGGCGGGGGTGGCACTGAAGCTTTCTTT. Its protein is CASKFGGGGTEAFF.

V usage is TRBV27 and J usage is TRBJ2-1; 8 nucleotides agree with TRBD2. Germline CDR1 reads MNHEY; CDR2 reads SMNVEV (reference sequence). This CDR3 comprises 17 residues. Trimming at V came to 6 bases and at J to 4 bases, leaving 14 bases not matched to a gene. The CDR3 here is CASRTFSLTGGYNEQFF. In DNA, the CDR3 is TGTGCCAGCAGAACGTTTTCTTTAACGGGGGGGTACAATGAGCAGTTCTTC.

The rearrangement uses TRBV2 and TRBJ1-3; possibly TRBD1 for D (6 bases). V was clipped by 7 bases and J by 6 bases, with 13 bases between them. Germline V gene data show CDR1 as SNHLY and CDR2 as FYNNEI. The CDR3 totals 13 residues. The CDR3 DNA reads TGTGCCAGCACTTTCACAGGGCTAAACACCATATATTTT. This gives the protein CASTFTGLNTIYF.

This clone was recorded once. The V call is TRBV6-6, the J call TRBJ1-1; possibly TRBD1 for D (5 bases). V lost 8 bases and J lost 0, with 28 bases in between. This CDR3 comprises 19 residues. Germline V lookup: CDR1 MNHNY, CDR2 SVGAGI (reference sequence). The CDR3 region has the DNA TGTGCCAGCCGTCTCCCCCCGTTCAAAACCAGGGTGGTGAACACTGAAGCTTTCTTT. Protein sequence: CASRLPPFKTRVVNTEAFF.

This clone has only a few counts. The V call is TRBV4-2, the J call TRBJ2-2; 16 bases agree with TRBD2. The junction had 5 bases not matched to a gene; V was cut back by 0 bases and J by 4 bases. There are 19 residues in the CDR3. Germline CDR1 reads LGHNA; CDR2 reads YNFKEQ. CDR3 bases: TGTGCCAGCAGCCAAGATGGGACTAGCGGGAGGGGGGTCACCGGGGAGCTGTTTTTT. Its protein product is CASSQDGTSGRGVTGELFF.

This clone was recorded only once. V gene TRBV27 combines with J gene TRBJ1-6; TRBD1 might be the D (5 bases). CDR3 size: 17 residues. Trimming left V 6 bases short and J 7 bases short, with 22 bases between. Germline V gives CDR1 MNHEY, CDR2 SMNVEV (reference sequence). CDR3 in amino acids: CASRTIWGRVANSPLHF. CDR3 in DNA: TGTGCCAGCAGAACGATCTGGGGCAGGGTGGCAAATTCACCCCTCCACTTT.

The chain employs TRBV27 and TRBJ2-7; 8 nucleotides align to TRBD1. Trimming removed 4 bases from V and 2 bases from J; junction bases left unmatched: 10. In germline, CDR1 is MNHEY, CDR2 SMNVEV (reference sequence). CDR3 length equals 16 residues. CDR3 amino acids: CASSSTGTGLTYEQYF. The CDR3 nucleotides are TGTGCCAGCAGTTCCACCGGGACAGGCCTCACCTACGAGCAGTACTTC.

J is TRBJ1-5 and V is TRBV6-2 or TRBV6-3; TRBD1 aligns across 9 bases. Trimming took 3 bases from V and 7 from J; bases not matched to a gene: 7. The V gene's germline CDR1 is MNHEY and CDR2 SVGEGT. CDR3 length: 15 residues. CDR3 loop: CASSYSTGGYQPQHF. DNA for the CDR3: TGTGCCAGCAGTTATTCAACAGGGGGCTACCAGCCCCAGCATTTT.

This rearrangement joins TRBV30 to TRBJ2-7; 9 positions match TRBD2. CDR3 length: 13 residues. Trimming cost V 2 bases and J 6 bases; bases outside gene matches: 5. Per germline, CDR1 GTSNPN and CDR2 SVGIG (reference sequence). Written as DNA, the CDR3 is TGTGCCTGGAGTATTATAGCGGGGGCCGAGCAGTACTTC. Translating gives CAWSIIAGAEQYF. Complete variable domain (other parts from reference TRBV30 and TRBJ2-7): SQTIHQWPATLVQPVGSPLSLECTVEGTSNPNLYWYRQAAGRGLQLLFYSVGIGQISSEVPQNLSASRPQDRQFILSSKKLLLSDSGFYLCAWSIIAGAEQYFGPGTRLTVT.

The chain employs TRBV7-2 and TRBJ1-1, with 7 bases identical to TRBD1. Germline V lookup: CDR1 SGHTA, CDR2 FQGNSA. There are 14 residues in the CDR3. V was pared by 7 bases and J by 0 bases, with 5 bases of the junction left unmatched. CDR3 in amino acids: CASMTDRMNTEAFF. CDR3 in DNA: TGTGCCAGCATGACGGACAGGATGAACACTGAAGCTTTCTTT.

This chain connects TRBV16 to TRBJ1-1; the match to TRBD1 covers 8 bases. Germline trimming cut 4 bases from V and 4 bases from J; bases unmatched to any gene: 2. The CDR3 is 13 residues long. Germline V gives CDR1 KGHSY, CDR2 FQNENV. CDR3 sequence: CASSPGQGTEAFF. The CDR3 DNA sequence: TGTGCCAGCAGCCCTGGACAGGGCACTGAAGCTTTCTTT.

The chain has TRBV7-9 and TRBJ1-5; unclear D gene. The germline V gene encodes CDR1 SEHNR and CDR2 FQNEAQ (reference sequence). V gave up 8 bases and J gave up 0 bases, with 11 bases separating them. The CDR3 extends over 14 amino acids. DNA of the CDR3: TGTGCCAGCGGGGAGGCGAATAGCAATCAGCCCCAGCATTTT. Protein: CASGEANSNQPQHF.

The V call is TRBV6-2 or TRBV6-3, the J call TRBJ1-2; no clear D. The CDR3 length is 12 residues. The V gene's germline CDR1 is MNHEY and CDR2 SVGEGT. V dropped 2 bases and J dropped 3 bases, with 4 bases sitting between them. This CDR3 reads CASSYADYGYTF. The DNA for the CDR3 is TGTGCCAGCAGTTACGCAGACTATGGCTACACCTTC.

The rearrangement uses TRBV27 and TRBJ2-5, with 11 positions matching TRBD2. CDR1 is MNHEY and CDR2 is SMNVEV in the germline V gene (reference sequence). V was clipped by 10 bases and J by 1 base; unmatched bases: 26. The CDR3 covers 21 residues. The CDR3 DNA reads as TGTGCCAAAGAAGACCTAACCACCAGGACTAGCGGGTCCTCGGGCCAAGAGACCCAGTACTTC. It translates to CAKEDLTTRTSGSSGQETQYF.

The V call is TRBV15, the J call TRBJ1-1; 9 bases fit TRBD1. Germline V gives CDR1 LNHNV, CDR2 YYDKDF (reference sequence). J lost 0 bases, V lost 3 bases, and 2 bases had no gene match. The CDR3 is 15 residues long. CDR3 coding DNA: TGTGCCACCAGCAGGGGACAGGGAGTGAACACTGAAGCTTTCTTT. It specifies CATSRGQGVNTEAFF.

V gene TRBV10-3 combines with J gene TRBJ2-1; TRBD2 matches at 13 bases. V dropped 5 bases and J dropped 2; count of bases not matched to a gene: 6. This CDR3 region has 17 residues. The germline V gene encodes CDR1 ENHRY and CDR2 SYGVKD. In DNA, the CDR3 is TGTGCCATCAGTCCCGGACTAGCGGGAGTTCCCTACAATGAGCAGTTCTTC. Amino acids: CAISPGLAGVPYNEQFF.

The V gene is TRBV3-1 (or the pseudogene TRBV3-2), the J gene TRBJ2-3; TRBD2 matches 9 bases. The germline V gene encodes CDR1 LGHDT and CDR2 YNNKEL (reference sequence). CDR3 length: 18 residues. The ends lost 1 base at V and 2 bases at J; junction bases unmatched: 10. The CDR3 here is CASSQVVAGVPFTDTQYF. The CDR3 region has the DNA TGTGCCAGCAGCCAAGTGGTAGCGGGAGTCCCTTTCACAGATACGCAGTATTTT.

The gene calls are TRBV28 and TRBJ1-5; 7 bases map to TRBD1. The length of the CDR3 is 14 residues. CDR1 is MDHEN, CDR2 SYDVKM, per germline. V gave up 6 bases and J gave up 7 bases; unmatched junction bases: 9. Here the CDR3 reads CASSIRQGDQPQHF. In nucleotides, the CDR3 is TGTGCCAGCAGCATACGACAGGGCGACCAGCCCCAGCATTTT.

This clone turned up a few times. V gene TRBV2 combines with J gene TRBJ1-6; D is perhaps TRBD1 (5 bases). CDR1 is SNHLY and CDR2 is FYNNEI in the germline V gene. The length of the CDR3 is 14 residues. The V end was cut by 8 bases, the J end by 9 bases, with 17 bases between. The CDR3: CASGGGGETSPLHF. The CDR3 DNA sequence: TGTGCCAGCGGGGGGGGAGGGGAAACTTCACCCCTCCACTTT. Supplemented by reference TRBV2 and TRBJ1-6, the full variable domain reads EPEVTQTPSHQVTQMGQEVILRCVPISNHLYFYWYRQILGQKVEFLVSFYNNEISEKSEIFDDQFSVERPDGSNFTLKIRSTKLEDSAMYFCASGGGGETSPLHFGNGTRLTVT.

The chain recombines TRBV7-2 with TRBJ2-1; 12 bases are a match to TRBD2. The CDR3 contains 15 residues. CDR1 SGHTA and CDR2 FQGNSA come from the germline V gene. V dropped 5 bases and J dropped 3; count of bases not matched to a gene: 2. The CDR3 nucleotides read TGTGCCAGCAGCATGGGACTAGCGGGCTACAATGAGCAGTTCTTC. Translation gives CASSMGLAGYNEQFF.

This rearrangement joins TRBV5-1 to TRBJ2-1; TRBD1 matches at 7 bases. CDR1 is SGHRS and CDR2 is YFSETQ in the germline V gene. The CDR3 covers 15 residues. With 2 bases clipped from V and 5 bases from J, the junction kept 7 bases outside the gene matches. The CDR3 loop is CASSLNTGVNNEQFF. Written as DNA, the CDR3 is TGCGCCAGCAGCTTAAATACAGGGGTAAACAATGAGCAGTTCTTC. Using reference TRBV5-1 and TRBJ2-1 for the parts outside the CDR3, the full variable domain is KAGVTQTPRYLIKTRGQQVTLSCSPISGHRSVSWYQQTPGQGLQFLFEYFSETQRNKGNFPGRFSGRQFSNSRSEMNVSTLELGDSALYLCASSLNTGVNNEQFFGPGTRLTVL.

The chain employs TRBV7-2 and TRBJ2-1; TRBD1 matches at 8 bases. The CDR3 has 14 residues. V lost 5 bases, J lost 2 bases, and 2 bases stayed unmatched. Germline-derived CDR1 and CDR2 are SGHTA and FQGNSA. CDR3 in DNA: TGTGCCAGCAGCCAGGACAGGGCCTACAATGAGCAGTTCTTC. It encodes CASSQDRAYNEQFF.

The chain has TRBV18 and TRBJ2-7, with D unresolved. This CDR3 spans 13 amino acids. The V gene lost 3 bases and the J gene lost 6 bases, with 12 bases spanning the gap. Looked up from germline, CDR1 is KGHSH and CDR2 is LQKENI. The CDR3 nucleotides read TGTGCCAGCTCACCTGTGTACAGCAGCGAGCAGTACTTC. Its translation: CASSPVYSSEQYF.

V gene TRBV15 combines with J gene TRBJ2-1, with 8 nucleotides matching TRBD2. Germline V lookup: CDR1 LNHNV, CDR2 YYDKDF (reference sequence). CDR3 length: 14 residues. The trim removed 5 bases at V and 6 bases at J, leaving 6 bases unmatched. The CDR3 sequence: CATSRAGVSNEQFF. In DNA, the CDR3 is TGTGCCACCAGCCGAGCGGGAGTTTCCAATGAGCAGTTCTTC.

The chain recombines TRBV6-2 or TRBV6-3 with TRBJ1-2, with 7 bases aligning to TRBD1. CDR3 length: 14 amino acids. Germline trimming cut 5 bases from V and 9 bases from J; bases unmatched to any gene: 12. Germline loops: CDR1 MNHEY, CDR2 SVGEGT. The CDR3 DNA sequence: TGTGCCAGCAGTACCCGGGACAGCGCTGGTCGCTACACCTTC. It encodes CASSTRDSAGRYTF.